This T cell receptor beta chain comes out of a study of T cells in Graves' hyperthyroidism and ophthalmopathy. On the study more broadly: Peripheral blood draws took place at initial diagnosis, ahead of any treatment.

In this sample, this clonotype turned up a few times. The TCR beta CDR3 regions underwent amplification using RNA transcripts as the source. With the HTBI primer set, the TCR CDR3 went through a first round of RT-PCR. From the multiplex PCR reads, TCRdb called clonotypes with MiXCR, one entry per CDR3 protein. The data hold almost 500,000 distinct CDR3 sequences, with around a fifth observed a single time. This CDR3 contains 13 residues. Per the germline V gene, CDR1 is MGHDK and CDR2 is SYGVNS. The ends were cut back, 1 base at V and 7 bases at J, with 10 bases in the middle. Sequencing used blood. The V call is TRBV25-1, the J call TRBJ1-2; tentatively, D is TRBD1 (5 bases). The clonotype comes from an older woman with Graves' ophthalmopathy. CDR3 sequence (DNA): TGTGCCAGCAGTGAATTACTGAGGGGTGGCTACACCTTC. Translated: CASSELLRGGYTF.